Following are 25 T cell receptor beta chains from one sample sequenced in a study of shared clonotypes between healthy human individuals. Clones were sequenced by immunoSEQ multiplex PCR, and TCRdb holds only the in-frame ones, with some missing. The table has about 600,000 clones, around 97% seen once. The sample comprised naive CD4+ T cells sorted from blood. The subset: CD45RA+ positively selected. The receptors were sampled from a woman younger than 45 in good health.

V is TRBV28 and J is TRBJ1-4, with a possible D match to TRBD1 (6 bases). The CDR3 spans 16 residues. Germline CDR1 is MDHEN and CDR2 is SYDVKM. Trimming took off 4 bases at V and 7 bases at J, with 19 bases between the two ends. The CDR3 DNA reads as TGTGCCAGCAGTTCCGCCGGGGCGGGGGGCGGTGAAAAACTGTTTTTT. As protein: CASSSAGAGGGEKLFF.

V is TRBV29-1 and J is TRBJ1-2; 7 nucleotides line up with TRBD1. This CDR3 is 15 amino acids long. Germline CDR1 SQVTM, CDR2 ANQGSEA. Losses at the gene ends were 6 bases for V and 2 bases for J; bases not matched to a gene: 12. The CDR3 sequence is CSVTQITGVNYGYTF. CDR3 sequence (DNA): TGCAGCGTCACCCAGATCACAGGGGTCAACTATGGCTACACCTTC.

The chain is built from TRBV27 and TRBJ2-7, with D possibly being TRBD1 or TRBD2 (6 bases each). The CDR3 spans 13 residues. Per the germline V gene, CDR1 is MNHEY and CDR2 is SMNVEV (reference sequence). The V gene lost 8 bases and the J gene lost 0 bases, with 11 bases spanning the gap. CDR3 sequence reads: CASGGPASYEQYF. CDR3 DNA: TGTGCCAGCGGGGGGCCAGCCTCCTACGAGCAGTACTTC.

V and J are TRBV27 and TRBJ2-7; D tentatively reads TRBD1 or TRBD2 (5 bases each). The CDR3 is 15 amino acids. Germline lookup yields CDR1 MNHEY and CDR2 SMNVEV (reference sequence). The V end lost 3 bases, the J end lost 1 base, and 13 bases lay between the germline ends. In DNA form, the CDR3 reads TGTGCCAGCAGTTTCGGGGCGGGTGGATCCTACGAGCAGTACTTC. It is translated as CASSFGAGGSYEQYF.

The chain is built from TRBV2 and TRBJ1-1; D is possibly TRBD1 (6 bases). CDR3 length: 16 residues. V shed 7 bases and J shed 1 base, with 19 bases lying between them. The germline gives CDR1 SNHLY, CDR2 FYNNEI. The CDR3 is CASKDPGASRNTEAFF. In DNA, the CDR3 is TGTGCCAGCAAGGATCCGGGGGCCTCGCGGAACACTGAAGCTTTCTTT.

The chain combines TRBV19 with TRBJ2-6; a weak D match, TRBD1 (6 bases). Germline CDR1 and CDR2: LNHDA and SQIVND (reference sequence). Trimming left V 6 bases short and J 0 bases short, with 15 bases between. The CDR3 consists of 17 residues. The CDR3 loop is CASRVTGTSSGANVLTF. CDR3 DNA sequence: TGTGCCAGTAGAGTAACAGGGACAAGCTCTGGGGCCAACGTCCTGACTTTC.

This chain links TRBV2 with TRBJ1-4, with D uncertain. Germline CDR1 is SNHLY and CDR2 is FYNNEI. The V and J ends lost 8 bases and 7 bases respectively, with 8 bases between them. This CDR3 region has 11 residues. This CDR3 is CASGLGEKLFF. The CDR3 nucleotides read TGTGCCAGCGGACTCGGTGAAAAACTGTTTTTT. Full variable domain (remainder filled in from reference TRBV2 and TRBJ1-4): EPEVTQTPSHQVTQMGQEVILRCVPISNHLYFYWYRQILGQKVEFLVSFYNNEISEKSEIFDDQFSVERPDGSNFTLKIRSTKLEDSAMYFCASGLGEKLFFGSGTQLSVL.

V and J are TRBV13 and TRBJ1-2, with D hard to call. The germline CDR1 and CDR2 sequences are PRHDT and FYEKMQ (reference sequence). V was clipped by 3 bases and J by 6 bases, with 8 bases between them. The CDR3 runs 12 residues. The CDR3 DNA reads TGTGCCAGCAGCTTGTGGGAGGATGGCTACACCTTC. It is translated as CASSLWEDGYTF.

V gene TRBV2 combines with J gene TRBJ2-7; no firm D call. Looked up from germline, CDR1 is SNHLY and CDR2 is FYNNEI. The CDR3 extends over 12 amino acids. Trimming took off 6 bases at V and 5 bases at J, with 11 bases between the two ends. The CDR3 DNA is TGTGCCAGCAGCAAAGCACGGGACGAGCAGTACTTC. This codes for CASSKARDEQYF.

J is TRBJ2-1 and V is TRBV15; D unclear. This CDR3 is built from 13 residues. Germline CDR1 reads LNHNV; CDR2 reads YYDKDF (reference sequence). V lost 2 bases and J 6 bases, leaving 8 bases between the germline ends. CDR3 sequence reads: CATSRNVGNEQFF. CDR3 in DNA: TGTGCCACCAGCAGAAACGTTGGCAATGAGCAGTTCTTC.

The genes are TRBV9 and TRBJ1-3; D uncertain. Germline V CDR1 and CDR2: SGDLS, YYNGEE. V was pared by 1 base and J by 2 bases, with 10 bases between. This CDR3 is 15 amino acids long. Here the CDR3 reads CASSVSVSPGNTIYF. CDR3 bases: TGTGCCAGCAGCGTATCGGTGAGCCCTGGAAACACCATATATTTT.

The V call is TRBV30, the J call TRBJ1-3, with D unresolved. This CDR3 is 13 amino acids long. Deletions cut 4 bases from V and 8 bases from J, with 15 bases between. The V gene's germline CDR1 is GTSNPN and CDR2 SVGIG (reference sequence). This CDR3 is CAWNGEDGDTIYF. The CDR3 region has the DNA TGTGCCTGGAACGGCGAGGACGGTGACACCATATATTTT.

As concerns this clone: At one end the junction does not follow the germline gene, possibly because of a read error. The rearrangement joins TRBV2 to TRBJ2-3, with 11 bases lining up with TRBD2. The germline gives CDR1 SNHLY, CDR2 FYNNEI. The CDR3 totals 12 residues. The CDR3 protein is CASSDLLAGDSF. DNA of the CDR3: TGTGCCAGCAGTGATTTACTAGCGGGGGACTCTTTT.

CDR3 protein: CASSLDGAIRQETQYF. CDR3 DNA: TGTGCCAGCAGCTTGGACGGGGCCATAAGACAAGAGACCCAGTACTTC. The V gene is TRBV5-4, the J gene TRBJ2-5; D is tentatively TRBD1 or TRBD2 (5 bases each). Germline-derived CDR1 and CDR2 are SGHNT and YYREEE (reference sequence). The CDR3 contains 16 residues. Trimming shortened V by 0 bases and J by 2 bases, and 14 bases separated the two germline ends.

This clone appeared a few times. The genes are TRBV28 and TRBJ2-5, with D possibly matching TRBD2 (5 bases). The length of the CDR3 is 11 residues. Per germline, CDR1 MDHEN and CDR2 SYDVKM. Trimming took off 10 bases at V and 5 bases at J, with 11 bases between the two ends. CDR3 protein: CAIGEKETQYF. The CDR3 coding sequence is TGTGCCATCGGGGAGAAGGAGACCCAGTACTTC.

The chain uses TRBV5-1 and TRBJ2-5, with D uncertain. CDR3 length: 18 amino acids. Trimming removed 0 bases at V and 0 bases at J, with 18 bases between. Germline CDR1 reads SGHRS; CDR2 reads YFSETQ. CDR3 sequence: CASSLDLTLSPYQETQYF. DNA for the CDR3: TGCGCCAGCAGCTTGGATCTGACCTTGTCCCCGTACCAAGAGACCCAGTACTTC.

V gene TRBV28 combines with J gene TRBJ2-1; D is tentatively TRBD1 or TRBD2 (5 bases each). The CDR3 spans 18 residues. Deletions cut 7 bases from V and 5 bases from J, with 27 bases between. Germline CDR1 and CDR2: MDHEN and SYDVKM. The CDR3 nucleotides read TGTGCCAGCACTCACCTCACCTTTAGGGGAGTAGCCCACAATGAGCAGTTCTTC. This encodes CASTHLTFRGVAHNEQFF.

The chain recombines TRBV30 with TRBJ1-5; D perhaps matches TRBD1 (5 bases). Germline-derived CDR1 and CDR2 are GTSNPN and SVGIG (reference sequence). V was cut by 2 bases and J by 7 bases, with 9 bases left in between. The CDR3 length is 12 residues. The CDR3, as DNA: TGTGCCTGGAGTCGAGGGGTACAGCCCCAGCATTTT. This sequence encodes CAWSRGVQPQHF. The variable domain in full, with the rest retrieved from reference TRBV30 and TRBJ1-5, is SQTIHQWPATLVQPVGSPLSLECTVEGTSNPNLYWYRQAAGRGLQLLFYSVGIGQISSEVPQNLSASRPQDRQFILSSKKLLLSDSGFYLCAWSRGVQPQHFGDGTRLSIL.

This clone came up once. CDR3 protein: CASSIGGGRGNQPQHF. CDR3 sequence (DNA): TGTGCCAGTAGTATTGGAGGGGGCAGGGGCAATCAGCCCCAGCATTTT. The chain links TRBV19 to TRBJ1-5; 7 bases match TRBD1. Germline V gives CDR1 LNHDA, CDR2 SQIVND (reference sequence). The CDR3 spans 16 residues. The V segment lost 3 bases and the J segment 2 bases; nucleotides outside the gene matches: 7.

The chain has TRBV7-9 and TRBJ1-5, with D unclear. CDR3 length: 15 residues. Germline loops: CDR1 SEHNR, CDR2 FQNEAQ (reference sequence). V dropped 5 bases and J dropped 2 bases, with 13 bases sitting between them. CDR3 nucleotides: TGTGCCAGCAGCCCAGGCCGGTTGGGCAATCAGCCCCAGCATTTT. It is translated as CASSPGRLGNQPQHF.

J is TRBJ2-5 and V is TRBV29-1, with a tentative D call TRBD1 (6 bases). CDR1 is SQVTM, CDR2 ANQGSEA, per germline. Trimming removed 4 bases from V and 5 bases from J, with 20 bases in between. This CDR3 has 15 residues. The CDR3: CSVGSRAGARETQYF. For the CDR3, the DNA is TGCAGCGTTGGCTCTAGGGCAGGGGCGAGGGAGACCCAGTACTTC.

The chain has TRBV10-2 and TRBJ2-3; 8 bases line up with TRBD2. CDR1 is WSHSY, CDR2 SAAADI, per germline. Unmatched junction bases numbered 6, after V lost 0 bases and J lost 4 bases. The CDR3 totals 16 residues. The CDR3 DNA sequence: TGCGCCAGCAGTGAGTCACTTCCCGGGGGGGCAGATACGCAGTATTTT. Encoded protein: CASSESLPGGADTQYF.

The chain is built from TRBV5-1 and TRBJ1-1; D is ambiguous. The CDR3 extends over 18 amino acids. In germline, CDR1 is SGHRS, CDR2 YFSETQ. V lost 0 bases and J 1 base, leaving 19 bases between the germline ends. This chain's CDR3 is CASSLVGYRAAGNTEAFF. CDR3 nucleotides: TGCGCCAGCAGCTTGGTTGGGTATAGGGCAGCGGGGAACACTGAAGCTTTCTTT.

V gene TRBV5-4 combines with J gene TRBJ2-1, with 10 bases matching TRBD2. V lost 4 bases to trimming and J lost 8 bases; unmatched junction nucleotides: 12. Germline V gene lookup returns CDR1 SGHNT and CDR2 YYREEE (reference sequence). The CDR3 extends over 16 amino acids. The CDR3 DNA is TGTGCCAGCAGCCGCGGGCTCAGCGGGAGGGCAGATGAGCAGTTCTTC. Its translation is CASSRGLSGRADEQFF.

J is TRBJ2-5 and V is TRBV15; 10 positions agree with TRBD1. The CDR3 has 17 amino acids. J gave up 11 bases and V 4 bases, and 19 bases lay outside the gene matches. Germline V lookup: CDR1 LNHNV, CDR2 YYDKDF (reference sequence). In nucleotides, the CDR3 is TGTGCCACCAGCACTACTCGGGGGACAGGGGACTATGGTGAGCAGTACTTC. Translation gives CATSTTRGTGDYGEQYF.